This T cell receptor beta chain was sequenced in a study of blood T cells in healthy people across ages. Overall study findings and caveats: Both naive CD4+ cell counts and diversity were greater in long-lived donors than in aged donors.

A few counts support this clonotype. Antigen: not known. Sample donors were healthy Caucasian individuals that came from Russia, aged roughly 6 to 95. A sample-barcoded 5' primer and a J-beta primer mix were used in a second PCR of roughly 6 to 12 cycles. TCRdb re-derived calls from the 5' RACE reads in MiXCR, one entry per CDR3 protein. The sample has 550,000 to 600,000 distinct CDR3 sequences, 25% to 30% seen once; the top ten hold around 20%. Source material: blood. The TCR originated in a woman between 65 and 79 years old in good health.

CDR3 amino acids: CSARENRQGSSPLHF. In DNA form, the CDR3 reads TGCAGTGCTAGAGAGAATAGACAGGGTTCTTCACCCCTCCACTTT. The chain employs TRBV20-1 and TRBJ1-6, with TRBD1 identical over 7 bases. Germline CDR1 is DFQATT and CDR2 is SNEGSKA (reference sequence). V dropped 0 bases and J dropped 9; count of bases not matched to a gene: 8. The CDR3 is 15 residues long.